One T cell receptor beta chain is described in this entry. The data belong to a study of blood T cell repertoires in COVID-19. Study-level information: Specimens from acute and convalescent COVID-19 originated in the United States, Italy and Spain.

Trimming stripped 7 bases from V and 0 bases from J, with 13 bases between. The CDR3 has 14 amino acids. CDR1 and CDR2 (germline): MNHEY, SVGAGI. Per the study methods: Amplification of reference gene primers provided the estimated nucleated cell counts. Here immunoSEQ multiplex PCR was the method, and the copy in TCRdb shows in-frame clones only, minus some. D and trimming come from the DNA, and the V and J calls and clone size come from that table. Of tens of thousands of clones in the sample, about 82% were seen once. The sequence was collected from a man aged 50-60 years with acute or convalescent COVID-19. Sample: peripheral blood. V is TRBV6-5 and J is TRBJ2-7; D perhaps matches TRBD1 (6 bases). In DNA form, the CDR3 reads TGTGCCAGCACCCTCGGGGACACCTCCTACGAGCAGTACTTC. Translation: CASTLGDTSYEQYF.